These 19 T cell receptor beta chains were all obtained from the same sample, sequenced in a study of primary melanoma T cells and metastatic recurrence. Assay: immunoSEQ multiplex PCR; the TCRdb copy retains only in-frame clones and omits some. Altogether about 200 clones are present, 85% being singletons, with the ten largest covering about 10%. Sample: melanoma tumor tissue. The source of these receptors is a human donor with melanoma.

The chain recombines TRBV19 with TRBJ1-4; TRBD1 matches 7 bases. The CDR3 contains 15 residues. CDR1 and CDR2 (germline): LNHDA, SQIVND (reference sequence). J gave up 4 bases and V 4 bases, and 6 bases lay outside the gene matches. The CDR3 here is CASSTNRGGNEKLFF. The CDR3 nucleotides read TGTGCCAGTAGTACGAACAGGGGAGGTAATGAAAAACTGTTTTTT. Variable domain in full (rest from reference TRBV19 and TRBJ1-4): DGGITQSPKYLFRKEGQNVTLSCEQNLNHDAMYWYRQDPGQGLRLIYYSQIVNDFQKGDIAEGYSVSREKKESFPLTVTSAQKNPTAFYLCASSTNRGGNEKLFFGSGTQLSVL.

J is TRBJ2-7 and V is TRBV11-3; 8 bases match TRBD1. The CDR3 covers 17 residues. The V segment lost 1 base and the J segment 5 bases; nucleotides outside the gene matches: 13. Germline-derived CDR1 and CDR2 are SGHNT and YENEEA. CDR3 sequence (DNA): TGTGCCAGCAGCTTAGTCGTTGCAGGGGGCGCTCCCCACGAGCAGTACTTC. Protein product: CASSLVVAGGAPHEQYF.

V usage is TRBV28 and J usage is TRBJ2-1, with D unclear. CDR1 and CDR2 (germline): MDHEN, SYDVKM. Trimming shortened V by 8 bases and J by 7 bases, and 18 bases separated the two germline ends. This CDR3 region has 14 residues. The CDR3 here is CASAGARHLNEQFF. CDR3 sequence (DNA): TGTGCCAGCGCAGGAGCACGACACCTTAATGAGCAGTTCTTC.

Concerning this clone itself: Germline and junction disagree at one end, which may indicate a read error. The chain employs TRBV29-1 and TRBJ1-5, with D possibly being TRBD1 (5 bases). CDR1 and CDR2 from the germline V gene are SQVTM and ANQGSEA. The CDR3 covers 13 residues. The CDR3 DNA reads as TGCAGCGGGAGCCGGGGGAGAGATCAACCCCAGCATTTT. Its translation: CSGSRGRDQPQHF.

This chain connects TRBV11-3 to TRBJ2-1; TRBD2 is a possible D gene (6 bases). The length of the CDR3 is 14 residues. With 5 bases removed from V and 8 bases from J, the gap between germline ends came to 16 bases. Germline loops: CDR1 SGHNT, CDR2 YENEEA. The CDR3 reads CASSPRDGGDEQFF. As DNA, the CDR3 is TGTGCCAGCAGCCCCCGGGACGGAGGGGATGAGCAGTTCTTC.

The chain links TRBV19 to TRBJ1-1, with D possibly TRBD1 on 5 matching bases. There are 13 residues in the CDR3. The V gene lost 11 bases and the J gene lost 6 bases, with 19 bases spanning the gap. Germline V lookup: CDR1 LNHDA, CDR2 SQIVND (reference sequence). The chain's CDR3 is CACRRGTHAEAFF. In nucleotides, the CDR3 is TGTGCCTGCCGTCGAGGGACTCACGCTGAAGCTTTCTTT.

V gene TRBV29-1 combines with J gene TRBJ2-7; 8 bases line up with TRBD2. V was pared by 4 bases and J by 1 base, with 6 bases of the junction left unmatched. This CDR3 contains 14 residues. The germline gives CDR1 SQVTM, CDR2 ANQGSEA. CDR3 sequence (DNA): TGCAGCGTTGTTGATGTAGCGGGGTCCTACGAGCAGTACTTC. Encoded protein: CSVVDVAGSYEQYF.

The J gene is TRBJ2-7, the V gene TRBV6-8, with D perhaps matching TRBD1 (6 bases). The V end was cut by 7 bases, the J end by 2 bases, with 15 bases between. CDR3 length: 14 amino acids. Per the germline V gene, CDR1 is MNHGY and CDR2 is SAAAGT. The CDR3 protein is CASTYQGRTYEQYF. For the CDR3, the DNA is TGTGCCAGCACCTACCAGGGGAGAACCTACGAGCAGTACTTC.

This clone was counted a single time. This chain links TRBV7-6 with TRBJ2-1; D uncertain. Per germline, CDR1 SGHVS and CDR2 FNYEAQ. Trimming stripped 1 base from V and 1 base from J, with 8 bases between. The CDR3 covers 15 residues. CDR3 coding DNA: TGTGCCAGCAGCTTAGTTTGGGGTTCCTACAATGAGCAGTTCTTC. It specifies CASSLVWGSYNEQFF.

There are a few counts of this clone. V is TRBV11-3 and J is TRBJ2-7; 11 bases match TRBD1. The length of the CDR3 is 15 residues. The trim removed 4 bases at V and 9 bases at J, leaving 11 bases unmatched. CDR1 and CDR2 from the germline V gene are SGHNT and YENEEA. The DNA for the CDR3 is TGTGCCAGCAGCTCCCCGGACAGGGGGCGGTTAGGGCAGTACTTC. Amino acids: CASSSPDRGRLGQYF.

This clone turned up a few times. The rearrangement uses TRBV15 and TRBJ2-3; D possibly uses TRBD1 or TRBD2 (5 bases each). V was pared by 2 bases and J by 1 base, with 10 bases between. The CDR3 sequence is 15 residues long. CDR1 is LNHNV, CDR2 YYDKDF, per germline (reference sequence). The CDR3 coding sequence is TGTGCCACCAGCAGAATCGGGACCCGCACAGATACGCAGTATTTT. This sequence encodes CATSRIGTRTDTQYF. The variable domain in full, completed from reference TRBV15 and TRBJ2-3, reads DAMVIQNPRYQVTQFGKPVTLSCSQTLNHNVMYWYQQKSSQAPKLLFHYYDKDFNNEADTPDNFQSRRPNTSFCFLDIRSPGLGDTAMYLCATSRIGTRTDTQYFGPGTRLTVL.

The J gene is TRBJ1-1, the V gene TRBV14; D unresolved. The V and J ends lost 3 bases and 8 bases respectively, with 10 bases between them. The CDR3 is 12 amino acids. Germline V gives CDR1 SGHDN, CDR2 FVKESK. DNA for the CDR3: TGTGCCAGCAGCCAGGTGCACCTCGAAGCTTTCTTT. The encoded protein is CASSQVHLEAFF.

CDR3 loop: CSVQAGQVYEQYF. In DNA, the CDR3 is TGCAGCGTTCAAGCGGGACAAGTCTACGAGCAGTACTTC. This chain links TRBV29-1 with TRBJ2-7, with TRBD2 as a possible D gene (7 bases). Germline-derived CDR1 and CDR2 are SQVTM and ANQGSEA. Trimming stripped 5 bases from V and 3 bases from J, with 14 bases between. The CDR3 covers 13 residues.

The chain employs TRBV18 and TRBJ1-4; D might be TRBD1 (5 bases). The CDR3 runs 13 residues. CDR1 is KGHSH and CDR2 is LQKENI in the germline V gene. Trimming removed 2 bases at V and 7 bases at J, with 8 bases between. The CDR3 region is CASSPGGSEKLFF. Here the CDR3 DNA reads TGTGCCAGCTCACCAGGGGGGAGTGAAAAACTGTTTTTT.

The chain carries TRBV11-3 and TRBJ2-5; D might be TRBD2 (6 bases). Germline V lookup: CDR1 SGHNT, CDR2 YENEEA. The CDR3 totals 16 residues. Trimming removed 0 bases from V and 5 bases from J, with 16 bases in between. Here the CDR3 DNA reads TGTGCCAGCAGCTTAGATCTGGTACTAGCTGGGGAGACCCAGTACTTC. Residues: CASSLDLVLAGETQYF.

This rearrangement joins TRBV11-3 to TRBJ2-3, with TRBD2 identical over 11 bases. CDR1 and CDR2 from the germline V gene are SGHNT and YENEEA. J was trimmed by 4 bases and V by 4 bases; bases with no gene match: 16. CDR3 size: 19 residues. The CDR3 DNA follows: TGTGCCAGCAGCTCCGGGACTAGCGGAGCCTTTGGGACCGCAGATACGCAGTATTTT. It codes for CASSSGTSGAFGTADTQYF.

CDR3 sequence (DNA): TGTGCCACCAGCAGTATTGGACAGGGGAGGGAAAAACTGTTTTTT. It yields the protein CATSSIGQGREKLFF. The rearrangement uses TRBV15 and TRBJ1-4, with 9 bases fitting TRBD1. After removal of 3 bases from V and 8 bases from J, the junction contained 7 bases not matched to a gene. Looked up from germline, CDR1 is LNHNV and CDR2 is YYDKDF (reference sequence). The CDR3 runs to 15 residues.

This clone was seen a few times. The chain employs TRBV15 and TRBJ1-5, with D unresolved. From germline, CDR1 is LNHNV and CDR2 YYDKDF (reference sequence). With 3 bases removed from V and 5 bases from J, the gap between germline ends came to 11 bases. This CDR3 spans 14 amino acids. The CDR3 spells CATSSSPEDQPQHF. In DNA form, the CDR3 reads TGTGCCACCAGCAGCTCGCCTGAGGATCAGCCCCAGCATTTT.

The chain has TRBV5-1 and TRBJ2-7, with D tentatively TRBD1 or TRBD2 (6 bases each). This CDR3 region has 14 residues. The V gene lost 3 bases and the J gene lost 6 bases, with 16 bases spanning the gap. The germline gives CDR1 SGHRS, CDR2 YFSETQ. CDR3 in amino acids: CASSSGTKGGEQYF. DNA of the CDR3: TGCGCCAGCAGCTCCGGGACCAAGGGGGGCGAGCAGTACTTC.